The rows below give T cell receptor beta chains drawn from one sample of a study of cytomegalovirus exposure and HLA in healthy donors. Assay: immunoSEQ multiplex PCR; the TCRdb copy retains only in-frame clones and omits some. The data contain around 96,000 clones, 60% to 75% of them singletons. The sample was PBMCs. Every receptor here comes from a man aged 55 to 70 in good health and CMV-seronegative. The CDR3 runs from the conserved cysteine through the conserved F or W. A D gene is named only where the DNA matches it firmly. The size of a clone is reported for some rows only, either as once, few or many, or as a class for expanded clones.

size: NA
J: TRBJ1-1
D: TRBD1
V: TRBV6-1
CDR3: CASSEVGQGKTEAFF
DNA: TGTGCCAGCAGTGAAGTTGGACAGGGAAAAACTGAAGCTTTCTTT

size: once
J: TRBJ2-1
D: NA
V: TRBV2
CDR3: CASSDEASRLF
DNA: TGTGCCAGCAGTGATGAGGCTAGCCGACTCTTC

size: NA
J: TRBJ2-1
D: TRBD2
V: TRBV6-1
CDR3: CASSEALGGSSYNGQFF
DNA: TGTGCCAGCAGTGAAGCGCTGGGCGGGAGCTCCTACAATGGGCAGTTCTTC

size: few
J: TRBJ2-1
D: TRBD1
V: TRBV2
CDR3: CASSTGDFHNEQFF
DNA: TGTGCCAGCTCGACAGGGGATTTCCACAATGAGCAGTTCTTC

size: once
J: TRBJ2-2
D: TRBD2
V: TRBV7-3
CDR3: CASSSVGGLGSTGELFF
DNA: TGTGCCAGCAGCTCGGTGGGGGGACTAGGATCCACCGGGGAGCTGTTTTTT

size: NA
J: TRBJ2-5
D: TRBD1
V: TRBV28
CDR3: CASSSRGGPGETQYF
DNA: TGTGCCAGCAGTTCTAGAGGGGGCCCGGGAGAGACCCAGTACTTC

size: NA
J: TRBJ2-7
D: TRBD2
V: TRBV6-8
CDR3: CASSSLAGVQTSYEQYF
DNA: TGTGCCAGCAGTTCTCTAGCGGGGGTGCAAACCTCCTACGAGCAGTACTTC

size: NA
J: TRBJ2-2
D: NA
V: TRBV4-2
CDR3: CASSQELSVLFF
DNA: TGTGCCAGCAGCCAAGAACTTAGCGTGCTGTTTTTT

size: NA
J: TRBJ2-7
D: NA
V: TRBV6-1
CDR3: CASRSSLSYEQYF
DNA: TGTGCCAGCAGGAGTTCCCTCTCCTACGAGCAGTACTTC

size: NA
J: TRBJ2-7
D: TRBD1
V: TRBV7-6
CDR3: CASSLNRGLGYEQYF
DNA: TGTGCCAGCAGCCTTAACAGGGGGCTTGGCTACGAGCAGTACTTC

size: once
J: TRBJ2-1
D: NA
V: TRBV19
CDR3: CASTPTGYNEQFF
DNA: TGTGCCAGTACCCCGACAGGTTACAATGAGCAGTTCTTC

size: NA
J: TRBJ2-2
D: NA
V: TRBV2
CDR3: CASSFYRDSQNTGELFF
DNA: TGTGCCAGCTCTTTTTACAGGGATTCCCAGAACACCGGGGAGCTGTTTTTT

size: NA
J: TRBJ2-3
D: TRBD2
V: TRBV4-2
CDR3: CASSQDGGGSSTDTQYF
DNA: TGTGCCAGCAGCCAAGACGGGGGGGGTTCGAGCACAGATACGCAGTATTTT

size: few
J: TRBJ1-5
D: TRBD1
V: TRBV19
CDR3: CASRLDRAINQPQHF
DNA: TGTGCCAGTAGACTGGACAGGGCTATCAATCAGCCCCAGCATTTT

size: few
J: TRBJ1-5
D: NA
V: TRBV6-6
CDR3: CASTVTTGGGQPQHF
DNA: TGTGCCAGCACAGTTACGACGGGGGGTGGTCAGCCCCAGCATTTT

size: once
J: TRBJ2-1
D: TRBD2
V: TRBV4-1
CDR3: CASSARLAGHLNEQFF
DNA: TGCGCCAGCAGCGCCAGACTAGCGGGACATTTAAATGAGCAGTTCTTC

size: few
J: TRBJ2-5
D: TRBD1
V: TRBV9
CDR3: CASSPRQGQETQYF
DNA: TGTGCCAGCAGCCCCCGACAGGGCCAAGAGACCCAGTACTTC

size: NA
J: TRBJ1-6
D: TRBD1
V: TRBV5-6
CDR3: CASSLLAGGGSPLHF
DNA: TGTGCCAGCAGCTTATTGGCAGGGGGTGGTTCACCCCTCCACTTT

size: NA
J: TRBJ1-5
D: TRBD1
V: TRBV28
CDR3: CASSPPPGRGQPQHF
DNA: TGTGCCAGCAGTCCACCACCGGGCAGGGGGCAGCCCCAGCATTTT

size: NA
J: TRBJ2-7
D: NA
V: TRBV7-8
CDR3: CASSPAGVGYEQYF
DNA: TGTGCCAGCAGCCCTGCCGGGGTTGGATACGAGCAGTACTTC

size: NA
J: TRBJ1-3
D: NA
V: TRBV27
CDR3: CASRRTDSGNTIYF
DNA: TGTGCCAGCAGAAGGACAGACTCTGGAAACACCATATATTTT

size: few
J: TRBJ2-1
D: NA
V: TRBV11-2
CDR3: CASSYTGAYNEQFF
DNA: TGTGCCAGCAGCTATACGGGGGCCTACAATGAGCAGTTCTTC

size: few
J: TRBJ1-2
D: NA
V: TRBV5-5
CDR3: CASSLDSGYTF
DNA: TGTGCCAGCAGCTTGGACAGTGGCTACACCTTC

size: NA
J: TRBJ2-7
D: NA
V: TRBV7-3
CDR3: CASSLTPTGTVYEQYF
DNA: TGTGCCAGCAGCTTAACTCCGACAGGAACAGTCTACGAGCAGTACTTC

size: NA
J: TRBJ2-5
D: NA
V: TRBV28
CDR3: CASSFQRVETQYF
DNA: TGTGCCAGCAGTTTTCAGCGAGTGGAGACCCAGTACTTC

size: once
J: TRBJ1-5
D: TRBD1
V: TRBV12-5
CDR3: CASGLVRAGGNQPQHF
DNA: TGTGCTAGTGGTTTGGTCCGGGCAGGGGGGAATCAGCCCCAGCATTTT

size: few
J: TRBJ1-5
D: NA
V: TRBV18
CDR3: CASSRSRVGLVSGNQPQHF
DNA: TGTGCCAGCTCACGCTCGAGAGTCGGACTGGTTTCGGGCAATCAGCCCCAGCATTTT

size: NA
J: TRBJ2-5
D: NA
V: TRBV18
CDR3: CASSPPSVSETQYF
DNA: TGTGCCAGCTCACCACCGAGCGTGTCGGAGACCCAGTACTTC

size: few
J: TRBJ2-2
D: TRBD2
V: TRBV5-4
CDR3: CASSPGGLAVGELFF
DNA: TGTGCCAGCAGCCCGGGGGGACTAGCCGTCGGGGAGCTGTTTTTT

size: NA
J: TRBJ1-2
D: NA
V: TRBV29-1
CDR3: CSADSYGYTF
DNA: TGCAGCGCTGACAGTTACGGCTACACCTTC

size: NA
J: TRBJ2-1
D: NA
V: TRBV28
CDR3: CASYSVVEGGNEQFF
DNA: TGTGCCAGCTATTCGGTCGTAGAGGGGGGGAATGAGCAGTTCTTC

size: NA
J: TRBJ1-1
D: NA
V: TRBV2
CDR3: CASSFYRAIEAFF
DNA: TGTGCCAGCAGTTTTTACAGGGCGATTGAAGCTTTCTTT

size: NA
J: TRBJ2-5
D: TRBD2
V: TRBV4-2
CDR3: CASSQDGRAMETQYF
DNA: TGTGCCAGCAGCCAAGACGGGAGGGCCATGGAGACCCAGTACTTC

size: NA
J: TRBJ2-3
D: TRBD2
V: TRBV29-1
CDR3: CSVDGLAVSTDTQYF
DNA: TGCAGCGTTGATGGTCTAGCGGTAAGCACAGATACGCAGTATTTT

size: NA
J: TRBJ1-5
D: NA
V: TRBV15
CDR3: CATARGSNQPQHF
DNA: TGTGCCACCGCGCGGGGGTCCAATCAGCCCCAGCATTTT

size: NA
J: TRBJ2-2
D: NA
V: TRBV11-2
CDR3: CASSSPRRRDTGELFF
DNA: TGTGCCAGCAGTTCCCCCAGGAGGAGAGACACCGGGGAGCTGTTTTTT

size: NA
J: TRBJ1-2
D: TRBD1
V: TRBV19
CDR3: CASSGDRGLGYGYTF
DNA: TGTGCCAGTAGTGGGGACAGGGGGCTTGGCTATGGCTACACCTTC

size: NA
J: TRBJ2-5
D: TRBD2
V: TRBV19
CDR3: CASTPVGGETQYF
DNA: TGTGCCAGTACCCCAGTGGGGGGGGAGACCCAGTACTTC

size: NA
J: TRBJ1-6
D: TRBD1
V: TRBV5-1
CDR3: CASSLGDSTSSYNSPLHF
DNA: TGCGCCAGCAGCTTGGGGGACAGCACGAGCTCCTATAATTCACCCCTCCACTTT

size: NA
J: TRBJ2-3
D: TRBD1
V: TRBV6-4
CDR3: CASSPGTGSGTDTQYF
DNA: TGTGCCAGCAGTCCCGGGACAGGGAGTGGGACAGATACGCAGTATTTT

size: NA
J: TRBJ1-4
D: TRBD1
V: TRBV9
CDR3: CASSAGRQGPNEKLFF
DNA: TGTGCCAGCAGCGCCGGCCGACAGGGCCCAAATGAAAAACTGTTTTTT

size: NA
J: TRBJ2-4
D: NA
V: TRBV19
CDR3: CASTPVGGGNIQYF
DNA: TGTGCCAGTACCCCGGTGGGAGGGGGAAACATTCAGTACTTC

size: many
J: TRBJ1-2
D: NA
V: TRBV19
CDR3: CASSIISRDYGYTF
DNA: TGTGCCAGTAGTATTATCTCCAGGGATTATGGCTACACCTTC

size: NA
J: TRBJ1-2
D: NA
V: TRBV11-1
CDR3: CASTITGGTDGYTF
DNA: TGTGCCAGCACCATCACGGGGGGCACCGATGGCTACACCTTC

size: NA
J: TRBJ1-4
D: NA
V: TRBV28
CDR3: CASLRVGGVTNEKLFF
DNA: TGTGCCAGCTTACGTGTAGGGGGTGTGACTAATGAAAAACTGTTTTTT

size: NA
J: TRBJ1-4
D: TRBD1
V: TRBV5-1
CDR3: CASSLEWTGGTEKLFF
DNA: TGCGCCAGCAGCTTGGAATGGACAGGGGGCACTGAAAAACTGTTTTTT

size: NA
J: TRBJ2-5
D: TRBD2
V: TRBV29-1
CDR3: CSVEGLAGAGGETQYF
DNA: TGCAGCGTTGAAGGGCTAGCGGGGGCGGGTGGTGAGACCCAGTACTTC

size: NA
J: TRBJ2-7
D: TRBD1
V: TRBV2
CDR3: CASIMAMTGSYEQYF
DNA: TGTGCCAGCATCATGGCAATGACAGGGAGCTACGAGCAGTACTTC

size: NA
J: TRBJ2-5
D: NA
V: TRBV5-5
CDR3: CASSLKRGAKETQYF
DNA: TGTGCCAGCAGCTTGAAACGGGGGGCGAAAGAGACCCAGTACTTC

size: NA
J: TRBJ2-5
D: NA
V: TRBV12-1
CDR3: CASSFASGVAFGETQYF
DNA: TGTGCCAGCAGCTTTGCAAGCGGGGTTGCCTTTGGAGAGACCCAGTACTTC

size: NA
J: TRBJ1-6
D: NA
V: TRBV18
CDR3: CASSRAKIGRGSPLHF
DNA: TGTGCCAGCTCACGTGCAAAAATTGGTCGCGGGTCACCCCTCCACTTT

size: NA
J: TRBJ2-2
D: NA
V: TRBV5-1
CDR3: CASSFADTGELFF
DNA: TGCGCCAGCAGCTTTGCGGACACCGGGGAGCTGTTTTTT